The rows below give T cell receptor beta chains drawn from one sample of a study of sequential checkpoint blockade in melanoma. The protocol was immunoSEQ multiplex PCR, while the TCRdb copy is restricted to in-frame clones and leaves out a portion. Of around 4,000 clones listed, 20% to 25% are singletons. The sample in question was tumor tissue (inferred from file names), obtained from a patient given nivolumab and ipilimumab in sequence. These TCRs come from a human donor with melanoma. CDR3s include the opening cysteine and the closing phenylalanine or tryptophan. A D gene is named only where the DNA matches it firmly. A clone size is listed for some rows: how often the clone was seen (once, few, many), or a class if it is expanded.

J gene	clone size	D gene	V gene	CDR3 protein	CDR3 DNA
TRBJ2-1	medium-sized	TRBD2	TRBV11-3	CASSLGNSGGYNEQFF	TGTGCCAGCAGCCTTGGAAACAGCGGGGGATATAATGAGCAGTTCTTC
TRBJ1-1	-	-	TRBV5-1	CASSLDLGVNTEAFF	TGCGCCAGCAGCTTGGACCTGGGGGTGAACACTGAAGCTTTCTTT
TRBJ2-7	many	-	TRBV11-3	CASSFGVGVYEQYF	TGTGCCAGCAGCTTCGGTGTTGGGGTCTACGAGCAGTACTTC
TRBJ1-5	-	-	TRBV6-8	CASSSGTEPNQPQHF	TGTGCCAGCAGTTCCGGGACGGAGCCTAATCAGCCCCAGCATTTT
TRBJ2-1	many	-	TRBV11-3	CASSSRARTVYNEQFF	TGTGCCAGCAGCTCCCGGGCGAGGACGGTTTACAATGAGCAGTTCTTC
TRBJ2-3	-	TRBD1	TRBV6-8	CASSYTPGQRTDTQYF	TGTGCCAGCAGTTACACCCCGGGACAGAGGACAGATACGCAGTATTTT
TRBJ2-5	-	-	TRBV7-2	CASSRAGRETQYF	TGTGCCAGCAGCCGGGCAGGGCGGGAGACCCAGTACTTC
TRBJ2-7	-	-	TRBV19	CASSIQWTTTYEQYF	TGTGCCAGTAGTATTCAATGGACCACGACCTACGAGCAGTACTTC
TRBJ1-1	few	-	TRBV6-8	CASRSGDTEAFF	TGTGCCAGCAGGTCCGGGGACACTGAAGCTTTCTTT
TRBJ1-2	-	TRBD1	TRBV5-1	CASMAGTGIYGYTF	TGCGCCAGCATGGCCGGGACAGGAATCTATGGCTACACCTTC
TRBJ1-6	medium-sized	-	TRBV11-3	CASSLSGRGRTYNSPLHF	TGTGCCAGCAGCTTAAGCGGCAGGGGTCGTACCTATAATTCACCCCTCCACTTT
TRBJ2-2	once	-	TRBV5-1	CASSLQDHTGELFF	TGCGCCAGCAGCTTGCAAGACCACACCGGGGAGCTGTTTTTT
TRBJ2-5	-	-	TRBV18	CASSPLRDAGETQYF	TGTGCCAGCTCCCCCTTGAGGGACGCCGGAGAGACCCAGTACTTC
TRBJ2-5	-	-	TRBV28	CASSLGRAYQETQYF	TGTGCCAGCAGTTTAGGCAGGGCTTACCAAGAGACCCAGTACTTC
TRBJ2-2	few	-	TRBV28	CASSRPGAAGLFF	TGTGCCAGCAGTAGACCAGGGGCCGCTGGGCTGTTTTTT
TRBJ2-1	-	-	TRBV18	CASSPSSYNEQFF	TGTGCCAGCTCACCGTCAAGCTACAATGAGCAGTTCTTC
TRBJ2-5	-	-	TRBV25-1	CASSESGWGRQTQYF	TGTGCCAGCAGTGAATCGGGGTGGGGGCGGCAGACCCAGTACTTC
TRBJ1-1	medium-sized	-	TRBV4-1	CASSQDQSVRNTEAFF	TGCGCCAGCAGCCAAGACCAGTCGGTGAGGAACACTGAAGCTTTCTTT
TRBJ2-2	medium-sized	-	TRBV11-3	CASSRLGQSNTGELFF	TGTGCCAGCAGCCGCCTCGGGCAGTCGAACACCGGGGAGCTGTTTTTT
TRBJ2-7	-	TRBD2	TRBV5-1	CASSLASGGPEKQYF	TGCGCCAGCAGCTTGGCTAGCGGGGGGCCGGAAAAGCAGTACTTC
TRBJ2-5	many	TRBD2	TRBV11-3	CASSRGLAGRETQYF	TGTGCCAGCAGCCGTGGACTAGCGGGGAGAGAGACCCAGTACTTC
TRBJ1-5	-	TRBD1	TRBV28	CASLKDRGGGQPQHF	TGTGCCAGCCTTAAGGACAGGGGAGGGGGTCAGCCCCAGCATTTT
TRBJ1-6	medium-sized	-	TRBV28	CASSLPEDGGSPLHF	TGTGCCAGCAGTCTCCCGGAGGATGGGGGTTCACCCCTCCACTTT
TRBJ2-2	-	-	TRBV19	CATTSHVALYPSTGELFF	TGTGCCACTACGTCCCACGTGGCGTTGTATCCAAGCACCGGGGAGCTGTTTTTT
TRBJ2-3	-	TRBD2	TRBV28	CASSLAGGADTQYF	TGTGCCAGCAGTCTAGCGGGGGGGGCGGATACGCAGTATTTT
TRBJ1-1	few	-	TRBV6-8	CAISPDLYTEAFF	TGTGCCATCAGCCCAGACCTATACACTGAAGCTTTCTTT
TRBJ2-2	-	TRBD1	TRBV29-1	CSIRQGNTGELFF	TGCAGCATACGACAGGGCAACACCGGGGAGCTGTTTTTT
TRBJ1-2	medium-sized	-	TRBV11-3	CASSYEPLITAGYTF	TGTGCCAGCAGCTACGAACCCCTCATCACCGCTGGCTACACCTTC
TRBJ1-1	medium-sized	-	TRBV6-8	CASSRSTEQAFF	TGTGCCAGCAGCCGATCGACAGAGCAAGCTTTCTTT
TRBJ1-2	medium-sized	TRBD1	TRBV28	CASSLSRQGYGYTF	TGTGCCAGCAGTTTATCTAGACAGGGCTATGGCTACACCTTC
TRBJ1-3	-	-	TRBV9	CASSVAGRGNTIYF	TGTGCCAGCAGCGTAGCAGGGCGCGGAAACACCATATATTTT
TRBJ1-6	-	-	TRBV6-8	CASSPTGTSQSPLHF	TGTGCCAGCAGTCCTACCGGGACCTCTCAATCACCCCTCCACTTT
TRBJ2-7	-	TRBD1	TRBV9	CASFGERGRYEQYF	TGTGCCAGCTTCGGGGAGAGGGGGCGTTACGAGCAGTACTTC
TRBJ2-2	few	-	TRBV14	CASSFRGSGELFF	TGTGCCAGCAGCTTCCGGGGTAGCGGGGAGCTGTTTTTT
TRBJ2-3	-	TRBD2	TRBV15	CATSRDVKGGGTTDTQYF	TGTGCCACCAGCAGAGATGTTAAAGGCGGGGGGACCACAGATACGCAGTATTTT
TRBJ2-5	-	TRBD2	TRBV6-8	CATGGGLETQYF	TGTGCCACCGGGGGGGGTCTCGAGACCCAGTACTTC
TRBJ1-3	-	TRBD1	TRBV5-1	CASSERTGGSSGNTIYF	TGCGCCAGCAGCGAAAGGACAGGGGGGTCCTCTGGAAACACCATATATTTT
TRBJ2-6	many	-	TRBV1	CASSQDPGGSGANVLTF	TGCGCCAGCAGCCAAGATCCAGGGGGCTCTGGGGCCAACGTCCTGACTTTC
TRBJ1-1	few	-	TRBV6-8	CASRAWDMVNTEAFF	TGTGCCAGCAGAGCGTGGGACATGGTGAACACTGAAGCTTTCTTT
TRBJ2-1	-	TRBD2	TRBV5-1	CASSLVGGAYEQFF	TGCGCCAGCAGCTTAGTCGGGGGGGCCTATGAGCAGTTCTTC
TRBJ2-2	few	TRBD2	TRBV6-8	CASSYSGLAGYTGELLF	TGTGCCAGCAGTTACTCCGGACTAGCGGGGTACACCGGGGAGCTGCTTTTT
TRBJ1-2	many	TRBD1	TRBV11-3	CASSLDDRGRGNYGYTF	TGTGCCAGCAGCTTGGATGACAGGGGGCGGGGTAACTATGGCTACACCTTC